What follows are 29 T cell receptor beta chains derived from one specimen sequenced in a study of blood T cell repertoires in COVID-19. Clones were sequenced by immunoSEQ multiplex PCR, and TCRdb holds only the in-frame ones, with some missing. The table lists about 310,000 clones, 90% of them singletons. The sequencing input was peripheral blood. The receptors originated from a woman in her forties with COVID-19, enrolled during active disease.

The CDR3 coding sequence is TGTGCCAGCAGCCAAAGAGCAGGGCAAGCTAACTATGGCTACACCTTC. Encoded protein: CASSQRAGQANYGYTF. The J gene is TRBJ1-2, the V gene TRBV14; tentative D call: TRBD1 (5 bases). CDR1 and CDR2 (germline): SGHDN, FVKESK. This CDR3 has 16 amino acids. Trimming pared 2 bases from V and 0 bases from J, leaving 13 bases between.

V gene TRBV11-2 combines with J gene TRBJ1-6; 10 bases map to TRBD1. Trimming took 5 bases from V and 8 from J; bases not matched to a gene: 6. Germline-derived CDR1 and CDR2 are SGHAT and FQNNGV. There are 15 residues in the CDR3. In DNA form, the CDR3 reads TGTGCCAGCAGCGGGTGGGGACAGGGGTATTCACCCCTCCACTTT. Translation: CASSGWGQGYSPLHF.

The genes are TRBV27 and TRBJ2-1; 14 positions match TRBD2. Germline loops: CDR1 MNHEY, CDR2 SMNVEV (reference sequence). The CDR3 has 16 amino acids. The junction had 8 bases not matched to a gene; V was cut back by 6 bases and J by 7 bases. The CDR3 loop reads CASSKNRLAGGNEQFF. DNA of the CDR3: TGTGCCAGCAGCAAAAACCGACTAGCGGGAGGGAATGAGCAGTTCTTC.

The chain couples TRBV18 to TRBJ2-7; no firm D call. This CDR3 has 14 amino acids. Germline V gene lookup returns CDR1 KGHSH and CDR2 LQKENI. The V and J ends lost 4 bases and 2 bases respectively, with 12 bases between them. The CDR3 coding sequence is TGTGCCAGCTCACTACAAAGGAGAACCTACGAGCAGTACTTC. As protein: CASSLQRRTYEQYF. The whole variable domain, remainder taken from reference TRBV18 and TRBJ2-7, is NAGVMQNPRHLVRRRGQEARLRCSPMKGHSHVYWYRQLPEEGLKFMVYLQKENIIDESGMPKERFSAEFPKEGPSILRIQQVVRGDSAAYFCASSLQRRTYEQYFGPGTRLTVT.

The J gene is TRBJ1-6, the V gene TRBV4-1; D is perhaps TRBD1 (6 bases). This CDR3 is built from 16 residues. Germline assignment: CDR1 MGHRA and CDR2 YSYEKL. The V end was cut by 1 base, the J end by 10 bases, with 17 bases between. The CDR3 nucleotides read TGCGCCAGCAGCCAAGGGGTAGGCAGGGGTGGATCACCCCTCCACTTT. Translating gives CASSQGVGRGGSPLHF.

The J gene is TRBJ1-1, the V gene TRBV2; a possible D gene is TRBD1 (5 bases). Germline values: CDR1 SNHLY, CDR2 FYNNEI. The CDR3 runs 15 residues. Between the trimmed V and J ends, which lost 10 bases and 4 bases, there was a span of 22 bases. The CDR3 nucleotides read TGTGCCACCCAGATGGGGCCCCCGGGAGGCACTGAAGCTTTCTTT. Encoded protein: CATQMGPPGGTEAFF.

V is TRBV10-3 and J is TRBJ2-3; TRBD1 agrees at 10 bases. The V segment lost 8 bases and the J segment 2 bases; nucleotides outside the gene matches: 4. CDR3 size: 14 residues. Germline CDR1 ENHRY, CDR2 SYGVKD. The chain's CDR3 is CAISGTGVTDTQYF. The DNA for the CDR3 is TGTGCCATCTCCGGGACAGGGGTCACAGATACGCAGTATTTT.

The rearrangement joins TRBV5-4 to TRBJ1-1; D remains ambiguous. CDR1 and CDR2 from the germline V gene are SGHNT and YYREEE (reference sequence). This CDR3 has 15 amino acids. V gave up 3 bases and J gave up 1 base, with 13 bases separating them. In DNA form, the CDR3 reads TGTGCCAGCAGCTCGGGAAGGGAGGGGAACACTGAAGCTTTCTTT. Protein product: CASSSGREGNTEAFF.

CDR3 amino acids: CASSLELGRSGNTIYF. The CDR3 bases are TGCGCCAGCAGCTTGGAGTTGGGGCGCTCTGGAAACACCATATATTTT. The V call is TRBV5-1, the J call TRBJ1-3, with D maybe TRBD1 (5 bases). This CDR3 spans 16 amino acids. CDR1 and CDR2 (germline): SGHRS, YFSETQ. Deletions cut 0 bases from V and 0 bases from J, with 10 bases between.

The CDR3 region is CASSLRRVPEAFF. In DNA form, the CDR3 reads TGTGCCAGCAGCCTCCGCAGGGTCCCTGAAGCTTTCTTT. This chain links TRBV5-5 with TRBJ1-1; the D gene is possibly TRBD1 (5 bases). Germline lookup yields CDR1 SGHKS and CDR2 YYEKEE (reference sequence). The CDR3 sequence is 13 residues long. The V end was cut by 4 bases, the J end by 6 bases, with 13 bases between. Drawing the rest from reference TRBV5-5 and TRBJ1-1, the complete variable domain is DAGVTQSPTHLIKTRGQQVTLRCSPISGHKSVSWYQQVLGQGPQFIFQYYEKEERGRGNFPDRFSARQFPNYSSELNVNALLLGDSALYLCASSLRRVPEAFFGQGTRLTVV.

J is TRBJ2-2 and V is TRBV7-3; TRBD2 might be the D (5 bases). The CDR3 extends over 15 amino acids. Between the trimmed V and J ends, which lost 5 bases and 6 bases, there was a span of 16 bases. CDR1 and CDR2 from the germline V gene are SGHTA and FQGTGA. CDR3 protein: CASSPWAGGSGELFF. CDR3 in DNA: TGTGCCAGCAGCCCATGGGCAGGAGGATCCGGGGAGCTGTTTTTT.

Of note for this clone: Different DNA sequences within this sample yield the same CDR3. The chain joins TRBV5-1 to TRBJ2-5; 7 bases match TRBD2. This CDR3 region has 14 residues. Germline V gene data show CDR1 as SGHRS and CDR2 as YFSETQ. V trimming: 4 bases; J trimming: 1 base; junction bases outside the gene matches: 4. The CDR3: CASSLGGVQETQYF. The CDR3 coding sequence is TGCGCCAGCAGCCTGGGGGGGGTCCAAGAGACCCAGTACTTC.

The V call is TRBV19, the J call TRBJ1-4; 8 positions match TRBD1. J was trimmed by 4 bases and V by 6 bases; bases with no gene match: 7. Germline V lookup: CDR1 LNHDA, CDR2 SQIVND (reference sequence). CDR3 length: 15 amino acids. CDR3 DNA: TGTGCCAGTAGACTACAGGGGGTAATTAATGAAAAACTGTTTTTT. It is translated as CASRLQGVINEKLFF.

The V and J genes are TRBV7-9 and TRBJ2-3, with TRBD1 matching over 9 bases. Germline lookup yields CDR1 SEHNR and CDR2 FQNEAQ (reference sequence). There are 16 residues in the CDR3. V trimming: 5 bases; J trimming: 7 bases; junction bases outside the gene matches: 13. The DNA of the CDR3 is TGTGCCAGCAGCGCGCGAGGACAGGGGATTCCTCATACGCAGTATTTT. Translated: CASSARGQGIPHTQYF. The full variable domain, in which reference TRBV7-9 and TRBJ2-3 provide the parts outside the CDR3, is DTGVSQNPRHKITKRGQNVTFRCDPISEHNRLYWYRQTLGQGPEFLTYFQNEAQLEKSRLLSDRFSAERPKGSFSTLEIQRTEQGDSAMYLCASSARGQGIPHTQYFGPGTRLTVL.

The chain carries TRBV5-1 and TRBJ1-3; possible D gene TRBD1, 5 bases. The CDR3 is 17 amino acids. Germline CDR1 SGHRS, CDR2 YFSETQ. V was pared by 0 bases and J by 2 bases, with 15 bases between. Here the CDR3 reads CASSLVPSSQAGNTIYF. Here the CDR3 DNA reads TGCGCCAGCAGCTTGGTCCCCTCATCACAGGCTGGAAACACCATATATTTT.

The V gene is TRBV24-1, the J gene TRBJ2-1, with 7 nucleotides matching TRBD2. After removal of 9 bases from V and 0 bases from J, the junction contained 19 bases not matched to a gene. Germline lookup yields CDR1 KGHDR and CDR2 SFDVKD. This CDR3 comprises 19 residues. The CDR3 DNA sequence: TGTGCCACCCTTCGCCCGGGACTACCCGGGGGGAGCTCCTACAATGAGCAGTTCTTC. Protein: CATLRPGLPGGSSYNEQFF.

The chain has TRBV5-6 and TRBJ2-5; 9 positions match TRBD1. The V gene end was trimmed by 4 bases and the J gene end by 5 bases; junction bases not matched to a gene: 9. The CDR3 has 15 amino acids. Germline V gene lookup returns CDR1 SGHDT and CDR2 YYEEEE. The CDR3 region is CASSNWDRVRETQYF. The DNA for the CDR3 is TGTGCCAGCAGCAACTGGGACAGGGTGAGGGAGACCCAGTACTTC.

V and J are TRBV4-3 and TRBJ2-2, with 8 nucleotides matching TRBD2. Trimming at V came to 0 bases and at J to 5 bases, leaving 8 bases not matched to a gene. Looked up from germline, CDR1 is LGHNA and CDR2 is YSLEER. The CDR3 has 17 residues. The CDR3 nucleotides are TGCGCCAGCAGCCAAGATGGGGCGGGACTAGTAACCGGGGAGCTGTTTTTT. Amino acids: CASSQDGAGLVTGELFF.

The rearrangement uses TRBV5-1 and TRBJ1-6, with 8 positions matching TRBD1. The CDR3 runs to 14 residues. Trimming at V came to 5 bases and at J to 9 bases, leaving 7 bases not matched to a gene. Germline assignment: CDR1 SGHRS and CDR2 YFSETQ. The DNA for the CDR3 is TGCGCCAGCAGATCCGGGACAGGTTCTTCACCCCTCCACTTT. It encodes CASRSGTGSSPLHF.

The chain links TRBV5-1 to TRBJ1-4; D is unresolved. Trimming removed 4 bases at V and 1 base at J, with 8 bases between. Germline V gene data show CDR1 as SGHRS and CDR2 as YFSETQ. This CDR3 has 14 amino acids. CDR3 protein: CASSRSRTNEKLFF. CDR3 DNA: TGCGCCAGCAGCCGCTCCAGAACTAATGAAAAACTGTTTTTT.

This sequence joins TRBV5-1 and TRBJ2-6, with 7 positions matching TRBD1. V lost 0 bases, J lost 0 bases, and 9 bases stayed unmatched. Germline V gene lookup returns CDR1 SGHRS and CDR2 YFSETQ. There are 19 residues in the CDR3. The CDR3 is CASSLVPATGSSGANVLTF. The CDR3, as DNA: TGCGCCAGCAGCTTGGTCCCCGCGACAGGGAGCTCTGGGGCCAACGTCCTGACTTTC.

The genes are TRBV20-1 and TRBJ1-5; D gene unclear. The CDR3 length is 14 residues. With 3 bases removed from V and 6 bases from J, the gap between germline ends came to 15 bases. The germline V gene encodes CDR1 DFQATT and CDR2 SNEGSKA (reference sequence). In DNA, the CDR3 is TGCAGTGCTAGTACCCCCTTGGAGGTTCAGCCCCAGCATTTT. Amino acids: CSASTPLEVQPQHF.

The chain links TRBV28 to TRBJ1-2; D unclear. This CDR3 has 15 amino acids. Germline CDR1 is MDHEN and CDR2 is SYDVKM. V was clipped by 3 bases and J by 3 bases, with 14 bases between them. The CDR3 reads CASSLPLRGYYGYTF. For the CDR3, the DNA is TGTGCCAGCAGTTTGCCTTTACGCGGGTACTATGGCTACACCTTC.

The rearrangement uses TRBV7-3 and TRBJ2-5, with 8 bases lining up with TRBD2. The V segment lost 5 bases and the J segment 1 base; nucleotides outside the gene matches: 12. The length of the CDR3 is 17 residues. Germline CDR1 and CDR2: SGHTA and FQGTGA. The CDR3 here is CASSPLGAGGLQETQYF. The CDR3 DNA follows: TGTGCCAGCAGCCCCTTGGGTGCGGGGGGCCTCCAAGAGACCCAGTACTTC.

The chain uses TRBV28 and TRBJ1-5; the D is unclear. Germline V gene lookup returns CDR1 MDHEN and CDR2 SYDVKM. The CDR3 runs 18 residues. Trimming removed 2 bases at V and 0 bases at J, with 17 bases between. The CDR3 region is CASSLGRLQPFSNQPQHF. The DNA for the CDR3 is TGTGCCAGCAGTTTAGGACGACTACAGCCCTTTAGCAATCAGCCCCAGCATTTT.

The chain carries TRBV6-5 and TRBJ1-2; 7 nucleotides line up with TRBD1. Unmatched junction bases numbered 7, after V lost 6 bases and J lost 0 bases. The CDR3 runs 15 residues. The germline gives CDR1 MNHEY, CDR2 SVGAGI. CDR3 nucleotide sequence: TGTGCCAGCAGCGGGACAGCTGAGGCTAACTATGGCTACACCTTC. Translated, it gives CASSGTAEANYGYTF.

CDR3 amino acids: CASSQRPLRETGLYNQPQHF. The DNA of the CDR3 is TGTGCCAGCAGCCAACGTCCCCTAAGAGAGACAGGGTTATACAATCAGCCCCAGCATTTT. The V gene is TRBV3-1 (or the pseudogene TRBV3-2), the J gene TRBJ1-5; 7 bases are shared with TRBD1. V dropped 2 bases and J dropped 3; count of bases not matched to a gene: 19. This CDR3 has 20 amino acids. Per the germline V gene, CDR1 is LGHDT and CDR2 is YNNKEL (reference sequence).

The V gene is TRBV29-1, the J gene TRBJ1-2; D ambiguous. In germline, CDR1 is SQVTM, CDR2 ANQGSEA. With 7 bases removed from V and 2 bases from J, the gap between germline ends came to 14 bases. This CDR3 is built from 13 residues. CDR3 bases: TGCAGCGCTGACCGGACGGGGAACTATGGCTACACCTTC. Residues: CSADRTGNYGYTF.

The chain couples TRBV11-2 to TRBJ2-7, with a weak D call TRBD2 (5 bases). From germline, CDR1 is SGHAT and CDR2 FQNNGV. This CDR3 comprises 14 residues. With 3 bases removed from V and 1 base from J, the gap between germline ends came to 10 bases. The CDR3 sequence is CASSLGRGSYEQYF. CDR3 in DNA: TGTGCCAGCAGCTTGGGGAGAGGGTCCTACGAGCAGTACTTC.